The 8 T cell receptor beta chains in this list originate from one sample, sequenced in a study of graft-versus-host responses after intestinal transplantation. The assay was immunoSEQ multiplex PCR, and TCRdb's table has in-frame clones only and misses some. The repertoire holds under 150,000 clones, with approximately 96% as singletons. The antigens for these receptors are not known. Sequencing used unstimulated CD8+ T cells sorted from spleen or lymph node cells, obtained before intestinal transplant. All receptors derive from a human donor who received an intestinal transplant.

The genes are TRBV5-8 and TRBJ2-7; a possible D gene is TRBD1 (6 bases). The germline V and J ends were trimmed by 6 bases and 4 bases, with 14 bases remaining between them. The CDR3 sequence is 13 residues long. Germline values: CDR1 SGHTS, CDR2 YDEGEE. CDR3: CASTPPQGYEQYF. CDR3 nucleotide sequence: TGTGCCAGCACGCCGCCACAGGGATACGAGCAGTACTTC.

The V and J genes are TRBV5-8 and TRBJ1-2; D is uncertain. V was trimmed by 2 bases and J by 0 bases, leaving 5 bases between them. Germline-derived CDR1 and CDR2 are SGHTS and YDEGEE. The CDR3 has 13 residues. The CDR3, as DNA: TGTGCCAGCAGCTTCAGGACTAACTATGGCTACACCTTC. Its protein product is CASSFRTNYGYTF.

Only a few counts were recorded for this clone. The genes are TRBV18 and TRBJ2-5; possibly TRBD1 or TRBD2 for D (6 bases each). Between the trimmed V and J ends, which lost 0 bases and 4 bases, there was a span of 12 bases. This CDR3 comprises 15 residues. Germline CDR1 reads KGHSH; CDR2 reads LQKENI. For the CDR3, the DNA is TGTGCCAGCTCACCACCGGAACAGGGAGGAGAGACCCAGTACTTC. Protein sequence: CASSPPEQGGETQYF.

The CDR3 DNA sequence: TGCGCCAGCAGCTTGATCTCATCTAGGTACAATGAGCAGTTCTTC. Encoded protein: CASSLISSRYNEQFF. J is TRBJ2-1 and V is TRBV5-1; no reliable D call. V was clipped by 1 base and J by 4 bases, with 12 bases between them. This CDR3 contains 15 residues. CDR1 SGHRS and CDR2 YFSETQ come from the germline V gene.

The chain combines TRBV28 with TRBJ2-1; the match to TRBD2 covers 14 bases. Germline CDR1 reads MDHEN; CDR2 reads SYDVKM. This CDR3 spans 21 amino acids. V lost 3 bases and J lost 5; bases outside the gene matches: 18. Here the CDR3 reads CASSFGTSLRLAGGFDNEQFF. In nucleotides, the CDR3 is TGTGCCAGCAGTTTTGGTACCAGCCTCCGACTAGCGGGAGGGTTTGACAATGAGCAGTTCTTC.

The genes are TRBV9 and TRBJ2-3; 8 bases fit TRBD2. Trimming removed 3 bases from V and 1 base from J; junction bases left unmatched: 4. The V gene's germline CDR1 is SGDLS and CDR2 YYNGEE. The CDR3 consists of 15 residues. The CDR3 is CASSEGLVGTDTQYF. The CDR3 region has the DNA TGTGCCAGCAGCGAGGGACTAGTTGGCACAGATACGCAGTATTTT.

This rearrangement joins TRBV4-3 to TRBJ2-2; no firm D call. This CDR3 has 12 amino acids. Trimming removed 0 bases at V and 4 bases at J, with 0 bases between. Germline CDR1 and CDR2: LGHNA and YSLEER. CDR3 amino acids: CASSQDTGELFF. For the CDR3, the DNA is TGCGCCAGCAGCCAAGACACCGGGGAGCTGTTTTTT.

The V call is TRBV4-1, the J call TRBJ2-7; 7 nucleotides agree with TRBD2. Germline V gene data show CDR1 as MGHRA and CDR2 as YSYEKL. The CDR3 covers 15 residues. With V trimmed by 1 base and J by 5 bases, 8 bases remained unmatched. The CDR3 spells CASSQGRGGSDEQYF. The CDR3 DNA reads as TGCGCCAGCAGCCAAGGTCGCGGCGGGAGTGACGAGCAGTACTTC.